The source of this T cell receptor (beta chain) is a study of CD8 T cells in ankylosing spondylitis. This clonotype has at least ten counts. V was trimmed by 5 bases and J by 4 bases, leaving 12 bases between them. The CDR3 runs 14 residues. Quantitative 5'-RACE was performed with molecular barcodes, and it yielded the TCR beta libraries. Via MiXCR, TCRdb re-called the 5' RACE reads, giving one row per CDR3 protein. Here the sample spans more than 250,000 distinct CDR3 sequences, 11% being singletons. Sequencing was carried out using blood, either unsorted or a sorted T cell fraction (not recorded which). The chain has TRBV12-3 or TRBV12-4 and TRBJ1-3; D gene unclear. The origin of this receptor is a female donor with ankylosing spondylitis or in good health (not recorded which). The CDR3 coding sequence is TGTGCCAGCAGTAACGACGGGAGGGGAAACACCATATATTTT. Its translation is CASSNDGRGNTIYF.